The present T cell receptor beta chain was sequenced within a study of T cells after posttransplantation cyclophosphamide. Findings and caveats of the study: Recipient CMV seropositivity and CMV reactivation strongly tracked TRB clonality.

For this clone: Its antigen is as yet unknown.

The assay was immunoSEQ multiplex PCR, and TCRdb's table has in-frame clones only and misses some. Listed for the sample are some 40,000 clones, none seen a single time. Germline values: CDR1 SGHTA, CDR2 FQGTGA. Trimming took 2 bases from V and 4 from J, leaving 6 bases between them. The CDR3 is 13 residues long. The chain couples TRBV7-3 to TRBJ2-1; unclear D gene. The sequence came from a middle-aged man in good health, CMV-negative, and a related stem cell transplant donor. Input material: PBMCs. For the CDR3, the DNA is TGTGCCAGCAGCTTACTAACTTACAATGAGCAGTTCTTC. This codes for CASSLLTYNEQFF. Looking up the rest from reference TRBV7-3 and TRBJ2-1 gives the full variable domain: GAGVSQTPSNKVTEKGKYVELRCDPISGHTALYWYRQSLGQGPEFLIYFQGTGAADDSGLPNDRFFAVRPEGSVSTLKIQRTERGDSAVYLCASSLLTYNEQFFGPGTRLTVL.